These T cell receptor beta chains were read from a single sample in a study of T cell responses to AZD1222 COVID-19 vaccine. Sequencing used immunoSEQ multiplex PCR; TCRdb keeps in-frame clones, though not all of them. The data contain about 110,000 clones, roughly 90% of them singletons. This specimen consisted of peripheral blood, obtained 28 days after the second AZD1222 dose. These receptors originate from an adult who received the AZD1222 COVID-19 vaccine. CDR3s include the opening cysteine and the closing phenylalanine or tryptophan. The D gene is left open where the match is weak. A clone size is listed for some rows: how often the clone was seen (once, few, many), or a class if it is expanded.

v_call,j_call,clone_size,d_call,cdr3_nt,cdr3_aa
TRBV6-5,TRBJ1-3,NA,NA,TGTGCCAGCAGCGCAAAATACTCTGGAAACACCATATATTTT,CASSAKYSGNTIYF
TRBV6-5,TRBJ1-1,NA,NA,TGTGCCAGCAGTTACTCGGGGACTAACACTGAAGCTTTCTTT,CASSYSGTNTEAFF
TRBV7-9,TRBJ1-3,NA,TRBD1,TGTGCCAGCAGCTTAGCTGGTTCAGGGGGCGGTGACACCATATATTTT,CASSLAGSGGGDTIYF
TRBV30,TRBJ2-1,NA,NA,TGTGCCTGGAGTCCGACGGGAAATGAGCAGTTCTTC,CAWSPTGNEQFF
TRBV10-3,TRBJ2-1,NA,TRBD2,TGTGCCATCAGTAGGGGACTAGCCGACAATGAGCAGTTCTTC,CAISRGLADNEQFF
TRBV18,TRBJ1-4,NA,NA,TGTGCCAGCTCACCAACGGACGGAAAAGGAACTAATGAAAAACTGTTTTTT,CASSPTDGKGTNEKLFF
TRBV19,TRBJ1-1,NA,NA,TGTGCCAGTAGTATTACCGATTTAAACACTGAAGCTTTCTTT,CASSITDLNTEAFF
TRBV11-3,TRBJ2-3,once,TRBD2,TGTGCCAGCAGTGATTGGGCGGGAGGGGATGATACGCAGTATTTT,CASSDWAGGDDTQYF
TRBV7-9,TRBJ1-4,NA,TRBD1,TGTGCCAGCAGCTTCGGACAGGATAATGAAAAACTGTTTTTT,CASSFGQDNEKLFF
TRBV4-2,TRBJ2-7,NA,TRBD2,TGTGCCAGCAGCCAAGACCTAGCGGTCCATTCGTTCTACGAGCAGTACTTC,CASSQDLAVHSFYEQYF